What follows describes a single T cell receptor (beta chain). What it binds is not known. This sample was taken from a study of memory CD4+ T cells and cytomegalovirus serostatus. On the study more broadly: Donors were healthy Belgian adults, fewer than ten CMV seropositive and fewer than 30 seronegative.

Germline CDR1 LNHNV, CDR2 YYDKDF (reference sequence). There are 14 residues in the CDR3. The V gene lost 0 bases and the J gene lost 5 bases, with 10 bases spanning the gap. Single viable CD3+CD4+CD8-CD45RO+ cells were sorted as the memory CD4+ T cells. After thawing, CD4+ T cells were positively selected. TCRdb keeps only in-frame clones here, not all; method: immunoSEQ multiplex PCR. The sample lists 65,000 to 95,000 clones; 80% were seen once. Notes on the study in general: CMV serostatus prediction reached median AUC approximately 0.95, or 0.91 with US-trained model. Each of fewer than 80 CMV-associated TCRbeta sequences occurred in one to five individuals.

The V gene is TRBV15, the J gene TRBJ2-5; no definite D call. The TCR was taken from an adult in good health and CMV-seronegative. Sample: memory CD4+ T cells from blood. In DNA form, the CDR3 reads TGTGCCACCAGCAGAGATCGGGTTGGGGAGACCCAGTACTTC. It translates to CATSRDRVGETQYF.